This TCR beta chain was captured by sequencing in a study of cytomegalovirus exposure and HLA in healthy donors. Regarding the study as a whole: Because they were indistinguishable, some V segments, including TRBV6-2 and TRBV6-3, were excluded. The study had only CMV serostatus as immune exposure information. In an earlier analysis, most TCR beta V segments were productive about 87% or about 30% of the time. Most of the CMV-associated TCR beta chains (in a later analysis) appeared to be HLA-restricted.

With respect to this clone: Antigen specificity is unknown.

PCR amplification relied on 60 Vbeta primers (plus 13 Jbeta primers). Here immunoSEQ multiplex PCR was the method, and the copy in TCRdb shows in-frame clones only, minus some. The repertoire holds more than 150,000 clones, about four fifths seen once, with 1.5% to 1.7% in the top ten. Trimming removed 6 bases from V and 2 bases from J, with 10 bases in between. This CDR3 comprises 13 residues. Germline-derived CDR1 and CDR2 are MDHEN and SYDVKM. The sequenced sample was PBMCs. J is TRBJ1-2 and V is TRBV28, with D hard to call. This receptor was identified in a man between 35 and 55 years old in good health and CMV-seronegative. Here the CDR3 reads CASSPTYNYGYTF. The CDR3 nucleotides read TGTGCCAGCAGCCCGACTTACAACTATGGCTACACCTTC.